The rows below give T cell receptor beta chains drawn from one sample of a study of blood T cell repertoires in COVID-19. TCRdb keeps only in-frame clones here, not all; method: immunoSEQ multiplex PCR. The sample has some 150,000 clones, more than 75% seen once; the top ten hold 6%. The sample was PBMCs or T cells enriched from blood (not recorded which). The receptors were gathered from a woman aged 50 to 65 who had recovered from COVID-19. Each CDR3 is given with its conserved first and last residue. A D gene is named only where the DNA matches it firmly. The listing skips clone size in some rows; elsewhere it reads once, few, many or a size class.

j_gene: TRBJ1-6
v_gene: TRBV4-1
abundance: -
d_gene: -
CDR3aa: CASSQDFSYEEGFLHF
CDR3nt: TGCGCCAGCAGCCAAGATTTTTCTTATGAGGAAGGATTTCTCCACTTT

j_gene: TRBJ2-1
v_gene: TRBV18
abundance: -
d_gene: TRBD2
CDR3aa: CASSDQRGAEQFF
CDR3nt: TGTGCCAGCTCAGACCAGCGGGGGGCCGAGCAGTTCTTC

j_gene: TRBJ1-1
v_gene: TRBV7-9
abundance: -
d_gene: TRBD1
CDR3aa: CASSNQGGGGEAFF
CDR3nt: TGTGCCAGCAGTAACCAGGGGGGCGGTGGTGAAGCTTTCTTT

j_gene: TRBJ1-2
v_gene: TRBV5-4
abundance: -
d_gene: -
CDR3aa: CASSSQTVYTF
CDR3nt: TGTGCCAGCAGCTCACAGACGGTCTACACCTTC

j_gene: TRBJ1-1
v_gene: TRBV7-9
abundance: -
d_gene: TRBD1
CDR3aa: CASSSIQGAVTEAFF
CDR3nt: TGTGCCAGCAGCTCAATACAGGGGGCGGTCACTGAAGCTTTCTTT

j_gene: TRBJ1-6
v_gene: TRBV30
abundance: -
d_gene: -
CDR3aa: CAWRTNSGSPLHF
CDR3nt: TGTGCCTGGAGGACTAACTCGGGTTCACCCCTCCACTTT

j_gene: TRBJ1-1
v_gene: TRBV5-1
abundance: -
d_gene: -
CDR3aa: CASSNTGHANTEAFF
CDR3nt: TGCGCCAGCAGCAACACGGGACACGCGAACACTGAAGCTTTCTTT

j_gene: TRBJ2-3
v_gene: TRBV28
abundance: -
d_gene: TRBD2
CDR3aa: CASSPLAGASTDTQYF
CDR3nt: TGTGCCAGCAGTCCTCTAGCGGGGGCCAGCACAGATACGCAGTATTTT

j_gene: TRBJ1-4
v_gene: TRBV2
abundance: -
d_gene: -
CDR3aa: CASSEPTKEEKLFF
CDR3nt: TGTGCCAGCAGTGAGCCTACCAAAGAAGAAAAACTGTTTTTT

j_gene: TRBJ2-1
v_gene: TRBV23-1
abundance: -
d_gene: TRBD2
CDR3aa: CASSHRNGQRGAYNEQFF
CDR3nt: TGCGCCAGCAGTCATCGGAATGGGCAGCGGGGGGCCTACAATGAGCAGTTCTTC

j_gene: TRBJ1-1
v_gene: TRBV7-9
abundance: -
d_gene: TRBD1
CDR3aa: CASGQGNTEAFF
CDR3nt: TGTGCCAGCGGACAGGGGAACACTGAAGCTTTCTTT

j_gene: TRBJ1-2
v_gene: TRBV2
abundance: -
d_gene: TRBD1
CDR3aa: CASSRDRGSNGYTF
CDR3nt: TGTGCCAGCAGCCGGGACAGGGGATCAAATGGCTACACCTTC

j_gene: TRBJ1-5
v_gene: TRBV20-1
abundance: -
d_gene: TRBD1
CDR3aa: CSASGGGTGDQPQHF
CDR3nt: TGCAGTGCTAGTGGGGGCGGGACAGGAGATCAGCCCCAGCATTTT

j_gene: TRBJ2-2
v_gene: TRBV7-6
abundance: few
d_gene: TRBD1
CDR3aa: CASSVTRDRGPGELFF
CDR3nt: TGTGCCAGCAGCGTCACTAGGGACAGGGGCCCTGGGGAGCTGTTTTTT

j_gene: TRBJ2-3
v_gene: TRBV27
abundance: -
d_gene: TRBD1
CDR3aa: CASSLRQGTDTQYF
CDR3nt: TGTGCCAGCAGTTTACGACAGGGTACAGATACGCAGTATTTT

j_gene: TRBJ1-5
v_gene: TRBV25-1
abundance: -
d_gene: -
CDR3aa: CASSDSQGFQPQHF
CDR3nt: TGTGCCAGCAGTGACTCCCAGGGGTTCCAGCCCCAGCATTTT

j_gene: TRBJ1-2
v_gene: TRBV20-1
abundance: once
d_gene: TRBD1
CDR3aa: CSASGQGRGGYTF
CDR3nt: TGCAGTGCTAGTGGACAGGGTCGTGGTGGCTACACCTTC

j_gene: TRBJ1-2
v_gene: TRBV29-1
abundance: -
d_gene: -
CDR3aa: CSVRAGARLGYTF
CDR3nt: TGCAGCGTCCGGGCGGGGGCGCGTTTAGGCTACACCTTC

j_gene: TRBJ1-4
v_gene: TRBV2
abundance: -
d_gene: -
CDR3aa: CASSGRGRAGEKLFF
CDR3nt: TGTGCCAGCAGCGGACGCGGACGGGCGGGGGAAAAACTGTTTTTT

j_gene: TRBJ2-1
v_gene: TRBV10-2
abundance: -
d_gene: TRBD2
CDR3aa: CASRGTSGGTGGRYNEQFF
CDR3nt: TGCGCCAGCAGGGGGACTAGCGGGGGGACCGGGGGTAGGTACAATGAGCAGTTCTTC

j_gene: TRBJ1-3
v_gene: TRBV6-5
abundance: -
d_gene: TRBD1
CDR3aa: CASSSTGAGNTIYF
CDR3nt: TGTGCCAGCAGTTCGACAGGGGCTGGAAACACCATATATTTT

j_gene: TRBJ1-4
v_gene: TRBV19
abundance: -
d_gene: -
CDR3aa: CASSNTGYNEKLFF
CDR3nt: TGTGCCAGTAGCAATACAGGCTATAATGAAAAACTGTTTTTT

j_gene: TRBJ1-1
v_gene: TRBV11-3
abundance: -
d_gene: -
CDR3aa: CASSLSGRNTEAFF
CDR3nt: TGTGCCAGCAGCTTATCGGGTCGGAACACTGAAGCTTTCTTT

j_gene: TRBJ1-5
v_gene: TRBV6-1
abundance: -
d_gene: TRBD1
CDR3aa: CASSGTGQGAVQPQHF
CDR3nt: TGTGCCAGCAGTGGGACGGGACAGGGGGCAGTTCAGCCCCAGCATTTT

j_gene: TRBJ1-4
v_gene: TRBV18
abundance: few
d_gene: -
CDR3aa: CASSRPNEKLFF
CDR3nt: TGTGCCAGCTCTCGTCCCAATGAAAAACTGTTTTTT

j_gene: TRBJ1-4
v_gene: TRBV18
abundance: -
d_gene: -
CDR3aa: CASSRGVADEKLFF
CDR3nt: TGTGCCAGCTCACGGGGAGTAGCGGATGAAAAACTGTTTTTT

j_gene: TRBJ1-4
v_gene: TRBV6-6
abundance: -
d_gene: -
CDR3aa: CASSYSSVVDEKLFF
CDR3nt: TGTGCCAGCAGTTACTCTTCGGTGGTGGATGAAAAACTGTTTTTT

j_gene: TRBJ1-4
v_gene: TRBV28
abundance: -
d_gene: -
CDR3aa: CASSLGGAMEKLFF
CDR3nt: TGTGCCAGCAGTTTGGGTGGGGCGATGGAAAAACTGTTTTTT

j_gene: TRBJ1-1
v_gene: TRBV3-1/TRBV3-2
abundance: -
d_gene: TRBD1
CDR3aa: CASSQANRGHTEAFF
CDR3nt: TGTGCCAGCAGCCAAGCAAACAGGGGGCACACTGAAGCTTTCTTT

j_gene: TRBJ2-3
v_gene: TRBV5-4
abundance: -
d_gene: TRBD1
CDR3aa: CASTQDRVGTDTQYF
CDR3nt: TGTGCCAGCACCCAAGACAGGGTGGGGACAGATACGCAGTATTTT

j_gene: TRBJ1-2
v_gene: TRBV28
abundance: -
d_gene: TRBD1
CDR3aa: CASEGRTGADYGYTF
CDR3nt: TGTGCCAGCGAGGGCAGGACAGGGGCAGACTATGGCTACACCTTC

j_gene: TRBJ1-6
v_gene: TRBV5-1
abundance: many
d_gene: TRBD1
CDR3aa: CASSLVGGGVSPLHF
CDR3nt: TGCGCCAGCAGCTTGGTTGGAGGGGGCGTTTCACCCCTCCACTTT

j_gene: TRBJ1-3
v_gene: TRBV6-5
abundance: once
d_gene: -
CDR3aa: CASSYAVDTIYF
CDR3nt: TGTGCCAGCAGTTACGCCGTAGACACCATATATTTT

j_gene: TRBJ1-5
v_gene: TRBV2
abundance: -
d_gene: -
CDR3aa: CASSERRQAEPQHF
CDR3nt: TGTGCCAGCAGTGAAAGAAGACAGGCGGAGCCCCAGCATTTT

j_gene: TRBJ1-3
v_gene: TRBV28
abundance: -
d_gene: TRBD1
CDR3aa: CASSFIQGAIGNTIYF
CDR3nt: TGTGCCAGCAGTTTTATTCAGGGGGCGATCGGAAACACCATATATTTT

j_gene: TRBJ2-7
v_gene: TRBV4-2
abundance: -
d_gene: TRBD1
CDR3aa: CASSQGMRGTGVGYEQYF
CDR3nt: TGTGCCAGCAGCCAAGGAATGAGAGGGACAGGGGTCGGCTACGAGCAGTACTTC

j_gene: TRBJ2-1
v_gene: TRBV7-9
abundance: -
d_gene: -
CDR3aa: CASSQNNEQFF
CDR3nt: TGTGCCAGCAGCCAGAACAATGAGCAGTTCTTC

j_gene: TRBJ1-2
v_gene: TRBV12-3/TRBV12-4
abundance: once
d_gene: -
CDR3aa: CASSLQGRGYTF
CDR3nt: TGTGCCAGCAGTTTACAGGGCAGGGGCTACACCTTC

j_gene: TRBJ1-4
v_gene: TRBV19
abundance: -
d_gene: -
CDR3aa: CASAAGYEKLFF
CDR3nt: TGTGCCAGTGCCGCGGGCTATGAAAAACTGTTTTTT

j_gene: TRBJ1-3
v_gene: TRBV3-1/TRBV3-2
abundance: -
d_gene: TRBD1
CDR3aa: CASSQDPWGQADSGNTIYF
CDR3nt: TGTGCCAGCAGCCAAGACCCTTGGGGACAGGCCGACTCTGGAAACACCATATATTTT

j_gene: TRBJ1-2
v_gene: TRBV28
abundance: -
d_gene: -
CDR3aa: CASSQPGDYGYTF
CDR3nt: TGTGCCAGCAGTCAGCCGGGGGACTATGGCTACACCTTC

j_gene: TRBJ2-3
v_gene: TRBV7-2
abundance: -
d_gene: -
CDR3aa: CASSLMQRSTDTQYF
CDR3nt: TGTGCCAGCAGCTTAATGCAGCGGAGCACAGATACGCAGTATTTT

j_gene: TRBJ1-1
v_gene: TRBV7-9
abundance: -
d_gene: -
CDR3aa: CASTLDQGTEAFF
CDR3nt: TGTGCCAGCACCCTAGATCAGGGCACTGAAGCTTTCTTT

j_gene: TRBJ2-5
v_gene: TRBV7-3
abundance: few
d_gene: -
CDR3aa: CASSLVSGETQYF
CDR3nt: TGTGCCAGCAGCTTAGTGTCGGGAGAGACCCAGTACTTC

j_gene: TRBJ1-5
v_gene: TRBV5-1
abundance: -
d_gene: TRBD1
CDR3aa: CASSLDGQGGVNQPQHF
CDR3nt: TGCGCCAGCAGCTTGGATGGACAGGGGGGCGTTAATCAGCCCCAGCATTTT

j_gene: TRBJ2-7
v_gene: TRBV19
abundance: -
d_gene: -
CDR3aa: CASSISGSEQYF
CDR3nt: TGTGCCAGTAGTATATCAGGGTCCGAGCAGTACTTC